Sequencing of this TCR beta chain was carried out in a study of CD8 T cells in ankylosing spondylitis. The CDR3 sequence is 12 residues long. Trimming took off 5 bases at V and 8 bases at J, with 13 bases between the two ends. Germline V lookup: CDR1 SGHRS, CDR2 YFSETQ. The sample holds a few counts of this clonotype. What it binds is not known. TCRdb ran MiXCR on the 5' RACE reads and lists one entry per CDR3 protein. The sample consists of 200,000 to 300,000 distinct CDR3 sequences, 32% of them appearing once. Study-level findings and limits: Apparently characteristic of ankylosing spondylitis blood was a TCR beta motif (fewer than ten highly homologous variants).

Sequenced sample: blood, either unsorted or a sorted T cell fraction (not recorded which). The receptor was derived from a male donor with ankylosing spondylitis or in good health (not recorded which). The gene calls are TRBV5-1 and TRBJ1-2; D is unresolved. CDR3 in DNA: TGCGCCAGCAGGATCTCTTCGGGGGGCTACACCTTC. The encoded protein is CASRISSGGYTF.